This T cell receptor beta chain was documented in a study of CD8 T cells in ankylosing spondylitis. This clonotype was seen more than once but under ten times. Its antigen is currently unknown. Trimming removed 5 bases at V and 2 bases at J, with 14 bases between. Looked up from germline, CDR1 is SGHAT and CDR2 is FQNNGV. CDR3 length: 15 amino acids. Broader study findings: There was a TCR beta motif, made of several highly homologous variants, that appeared characteristic of ankylosing spondylitis blood.

TCRdb processed the 5' RACE reads anew with MiXCR; each CDR3 protein has one entry. This sample has over 450,000 distinct CDR3 sequences, with approximately 11% found just once. Source material: blood, either unsorted or a sorted T cell fraction (not recorded which). This sequence originates from a male donor with ankylosing spondylitis. The chain carries TRBV11-2 and TRBJ2-3; D gene ambiguous. The CDR3 DNA reads as TGTGCCAGCAGCCGACAACGGCAGACCACAGATACGCAGTATTTT. This gives the protein CASSRQRQTTDTQYF.